This T cell receptor beta chain was recovered during a study of blood T cell repertoires in COVID-19. Whole-study context: T cells, B-cell-depleted T cells, or PBMCs supplied cDNA or gDNA.

Germline V gene sequence: CDR1 LGHDT, CDR2 YNNKEL (reference sequence). The junction had 8 bases not matched to a gene; V was cut back by 3 bases and J by 5 bases. The CDR3 consists of 16 residues. The assay was immunoSEQ multiplex PCR, and TCRdb's table has in-frame clones only and misses some. This sample has more than 300,000 clones, with approximately 92% found just once. Participants were placed into cohorts based on the clinical history they reported. Donors in Cohort 3 counted as recovered after two negative PCRs, clearance, or symptom resolution. The TCR comes from a woman under 40 who had recovered from COVID-19. The specimen sequenced was PBMCs or T cells enriched from blood (not recorded which). This chain joins TRBV3-1 (or the pseudogene TRBV3-2) and TRBJ2-5, with 11 bases aligning to TRBD2. Written as DNA, the CDR3 is TGTGCCAGCAGCCAGTGGCTAGCGGGGGGTGCCGAGACCCAGTACTTC. It encodes CASSQWLAGGAETQYF.